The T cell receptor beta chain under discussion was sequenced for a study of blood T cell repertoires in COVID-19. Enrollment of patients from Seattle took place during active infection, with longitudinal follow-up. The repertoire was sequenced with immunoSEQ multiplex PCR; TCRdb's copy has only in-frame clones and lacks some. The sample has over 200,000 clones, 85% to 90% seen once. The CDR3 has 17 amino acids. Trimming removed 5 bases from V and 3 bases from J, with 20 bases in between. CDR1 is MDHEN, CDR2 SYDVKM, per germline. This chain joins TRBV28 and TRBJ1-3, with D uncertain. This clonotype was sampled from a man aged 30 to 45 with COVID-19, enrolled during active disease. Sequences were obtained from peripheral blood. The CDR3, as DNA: TGTGCCAGCAGTACTAAGGGCCACTCTGCGGGTGGAAACACCATATATTTT. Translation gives CASSTKGHSAGGNTIYF.